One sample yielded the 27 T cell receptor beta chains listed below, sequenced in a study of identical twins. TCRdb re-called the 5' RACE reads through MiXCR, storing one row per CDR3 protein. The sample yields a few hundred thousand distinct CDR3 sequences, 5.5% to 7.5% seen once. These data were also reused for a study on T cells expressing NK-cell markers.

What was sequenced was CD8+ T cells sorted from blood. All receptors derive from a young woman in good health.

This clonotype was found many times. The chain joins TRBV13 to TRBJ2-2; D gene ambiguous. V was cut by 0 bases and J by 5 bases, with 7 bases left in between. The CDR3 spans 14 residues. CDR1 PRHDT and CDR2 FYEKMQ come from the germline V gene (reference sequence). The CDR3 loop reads CASSLGLSTGELFF. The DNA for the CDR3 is TGTGCCAGCAGCTTAGGGTTGTCTACCGGGGAGCTGTTTTTT.

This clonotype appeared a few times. CDR3 nucleotide sequence: TGCAGTGCAACCGGGACCCCTCTGGGGGAGCAGTACTTC. Its translation: CSATGTPLGEQYF. V usage is TRBV20-1 and J usage is TRBJ2-7, with D tentatively TRBD1 or TRBD2 (5 bases each). The CDR3 has 13 amino acids. Germline CDR1 and CDR2: DFQATT and SNEGSKA (reference sequence). Trimming removed 6 bases at V and 7 bases at J, with 19 bases between.

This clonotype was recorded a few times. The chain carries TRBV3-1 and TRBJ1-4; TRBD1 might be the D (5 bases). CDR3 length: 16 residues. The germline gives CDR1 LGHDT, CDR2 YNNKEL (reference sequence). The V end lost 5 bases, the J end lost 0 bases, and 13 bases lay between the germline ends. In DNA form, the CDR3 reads TGTGCCAGCAGCTTAAGACAGACCACAACTAATGAAAAACTGTTTTTT. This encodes CASSLRQTTTNEKLFF.

CDR3 residues: CSARVRRGQPQHF. CDR3 coding DNA: TGCAGTGCTAGAGTTCGCAGGGGTCAGCCCCAGCATTTT. The chain joins TRBV20-1 to TRBJ1-5; TRBD1 is a possible D gene (6 bases). This CDR3 is built from 13 residues. Trimming left V 1 base short and J 6 bases short, with 10 bases between. Germline V CDR1 and CDR2: DFQATT, SNEGSKA (reference sequence).

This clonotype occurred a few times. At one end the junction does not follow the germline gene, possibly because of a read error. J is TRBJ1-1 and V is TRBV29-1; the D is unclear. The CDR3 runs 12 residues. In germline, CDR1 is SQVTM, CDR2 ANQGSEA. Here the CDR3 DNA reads TGCAGCGCTGAATGGGGATACACTGAAGCTTTCTTT. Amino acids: CSAEWGYTEAFF. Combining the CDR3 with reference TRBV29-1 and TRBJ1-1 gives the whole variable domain SAVISQKPSRDICQRGTSLTIQCQVDSQVTMMFWYRQQPGQSLTLIATANQGSEATYESGFVIDKFPISRPNLTFSTLTVSNMSPEDSSIYLCSAEWGYTEAFFGQGTRLTVV.

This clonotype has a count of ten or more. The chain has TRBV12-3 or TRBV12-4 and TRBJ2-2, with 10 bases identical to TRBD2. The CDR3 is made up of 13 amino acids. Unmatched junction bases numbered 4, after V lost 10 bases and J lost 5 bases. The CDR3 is CATGLAVTGELFF. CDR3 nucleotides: TGTGCCACCGGACTAGCGGTAACCGGGGAGCTGTTTTTT.

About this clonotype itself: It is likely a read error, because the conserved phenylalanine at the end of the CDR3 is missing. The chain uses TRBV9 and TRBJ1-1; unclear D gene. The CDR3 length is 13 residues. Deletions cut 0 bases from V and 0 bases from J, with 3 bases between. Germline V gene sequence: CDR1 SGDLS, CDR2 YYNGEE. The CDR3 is CASSVGMNTEAFL. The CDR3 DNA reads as TGTGCCAGCAGCGTAGGGATGAACACTGAAGCTTTCCTT.

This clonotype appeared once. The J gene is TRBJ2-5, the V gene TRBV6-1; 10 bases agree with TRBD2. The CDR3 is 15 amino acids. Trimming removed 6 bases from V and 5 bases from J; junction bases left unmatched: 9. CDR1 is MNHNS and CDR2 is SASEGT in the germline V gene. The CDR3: CASSTSGGAVETQYF. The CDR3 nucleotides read TGTGCCAGCAGCACCAGCGGGGGGGCGGTCGAGACCCAGTACTTC.

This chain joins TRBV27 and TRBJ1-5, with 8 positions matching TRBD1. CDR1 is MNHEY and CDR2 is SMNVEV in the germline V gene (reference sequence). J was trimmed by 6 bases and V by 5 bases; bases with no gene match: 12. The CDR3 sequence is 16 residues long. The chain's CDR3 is CASSISSGGRVQPQHF. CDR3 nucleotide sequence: TGTGCCAGCAGTATCTCCTCAGGGGGCCGTGTTCAGCCCCAGCATTTT.

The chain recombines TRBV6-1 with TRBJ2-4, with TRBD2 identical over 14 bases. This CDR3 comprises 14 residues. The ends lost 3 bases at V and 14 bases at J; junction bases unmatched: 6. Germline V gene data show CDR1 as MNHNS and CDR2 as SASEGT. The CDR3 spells CASSDGTSGRMEYF. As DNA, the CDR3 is TGTGCCAGCAGTGACGGGACTAGCGGGAGAATGGAGTACTTC.

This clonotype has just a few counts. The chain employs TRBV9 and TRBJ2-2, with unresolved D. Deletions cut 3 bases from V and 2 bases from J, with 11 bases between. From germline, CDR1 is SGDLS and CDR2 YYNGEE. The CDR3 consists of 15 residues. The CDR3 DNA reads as TGTGCCAGCAGCGCACTTTGGGGAAACACCGGGGAGCTGTTTTTT. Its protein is CASSALWGNTGELFF.

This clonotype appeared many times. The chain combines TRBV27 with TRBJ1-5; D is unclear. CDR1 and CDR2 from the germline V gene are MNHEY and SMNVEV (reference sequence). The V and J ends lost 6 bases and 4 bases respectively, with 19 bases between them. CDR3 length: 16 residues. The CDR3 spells CASSSLPLRVNQPQHF. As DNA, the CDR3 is TGTGCCAGCAGCAGTTTACCCCTACGGGTGAATCAGCCCCAGCATTTT.

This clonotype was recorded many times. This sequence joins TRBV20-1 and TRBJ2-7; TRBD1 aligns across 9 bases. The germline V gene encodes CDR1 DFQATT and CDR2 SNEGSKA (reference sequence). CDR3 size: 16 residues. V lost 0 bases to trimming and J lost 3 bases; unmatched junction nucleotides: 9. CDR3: CSARDLSRDRDYEQYF. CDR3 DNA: TGCAGTGCTAGAGATCTCTCCCGGGACAGGGACTACGAGCAGTACTTC.

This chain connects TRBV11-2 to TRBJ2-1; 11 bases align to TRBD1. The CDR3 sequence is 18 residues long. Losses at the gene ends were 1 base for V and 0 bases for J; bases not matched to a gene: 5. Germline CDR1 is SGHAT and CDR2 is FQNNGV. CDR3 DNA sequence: TGTGCCAGCAGCTTAGGGACAGGGGGCTTCAGCTCCTACAATGAGCAGTTCTTC. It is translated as CASSLGTGGFSSYNEQFF.

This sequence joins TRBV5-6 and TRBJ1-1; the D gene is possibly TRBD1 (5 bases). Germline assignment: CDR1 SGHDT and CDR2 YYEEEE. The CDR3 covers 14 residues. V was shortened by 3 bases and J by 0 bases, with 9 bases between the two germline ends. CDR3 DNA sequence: TGTGCCAGCAGCTGGGGACTCATGAACACTGAAGCTTTCTTT. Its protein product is CASSWGLMNTEAFF.

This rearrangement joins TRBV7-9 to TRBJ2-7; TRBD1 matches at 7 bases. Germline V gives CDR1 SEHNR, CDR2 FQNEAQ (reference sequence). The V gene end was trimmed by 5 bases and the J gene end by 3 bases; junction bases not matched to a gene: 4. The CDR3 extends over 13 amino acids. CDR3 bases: TGTGCCAGCAGCCGGGACAGACACTACGAGCAGTACTTC. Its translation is CASSRDRHYEQYF.

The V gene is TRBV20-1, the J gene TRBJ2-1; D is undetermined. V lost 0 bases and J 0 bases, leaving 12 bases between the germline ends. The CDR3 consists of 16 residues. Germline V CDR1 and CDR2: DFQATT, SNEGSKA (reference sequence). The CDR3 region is CSARDRGASSYNEQFF. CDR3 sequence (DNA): TGCAGTGCTAGAGATCGTGGTGCGAGCTCCTACAATGAGCAGTTCTTC.

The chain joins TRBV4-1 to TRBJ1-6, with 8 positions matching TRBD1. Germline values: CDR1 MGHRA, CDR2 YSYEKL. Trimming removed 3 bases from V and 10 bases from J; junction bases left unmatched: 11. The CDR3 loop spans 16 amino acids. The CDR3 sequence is CASSHLGQGVRSPLHF. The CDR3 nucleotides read TGCGCCAGCAGCCACCTCGGACAGGGTGTTAGATCACCCCTCCACTTT.

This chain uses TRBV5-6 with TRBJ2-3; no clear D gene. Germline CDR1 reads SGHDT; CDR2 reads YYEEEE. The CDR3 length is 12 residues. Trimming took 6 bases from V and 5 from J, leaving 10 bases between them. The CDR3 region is CASNYLEDTQYF. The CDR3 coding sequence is TGTGCCAGCAACTATCTCGAAGATACGCAGTATTTT.

The chain's CDR3 is CAIKLRESTDTQYF. The CDR3 coding sequence is TGTGCCATAAAACTCCGGGAGAGCACAGATACGCAGTATTTT. The genes are TRBV10-3 and TRBJ2-3, with a tentative D call TRBD2 (6 bases). Germline V CDR1 and CDR2: ENHRY, SYGVKD. Trimming removed 9 bases from V and 0 bases from J, with 13 bases in between. The CDR3 is 14 residues long.

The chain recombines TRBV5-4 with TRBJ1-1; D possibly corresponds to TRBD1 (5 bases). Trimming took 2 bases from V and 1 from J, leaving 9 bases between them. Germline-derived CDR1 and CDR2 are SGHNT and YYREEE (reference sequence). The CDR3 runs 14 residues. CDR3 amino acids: CASSFQGGNTEAFF. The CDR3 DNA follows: TGTGCCAGCAGCTTTCAGGGTGGGAACACTGAAGCTTTCTTT.

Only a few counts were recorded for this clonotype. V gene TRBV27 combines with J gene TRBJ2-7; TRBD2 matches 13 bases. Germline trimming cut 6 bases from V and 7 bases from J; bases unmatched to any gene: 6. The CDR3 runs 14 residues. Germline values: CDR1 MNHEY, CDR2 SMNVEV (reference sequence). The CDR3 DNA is TGTGCCAGCAGAGGACTAGCGGGAGTACGAGAGCAGTACTTC. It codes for CASRGLAGVREQYF.

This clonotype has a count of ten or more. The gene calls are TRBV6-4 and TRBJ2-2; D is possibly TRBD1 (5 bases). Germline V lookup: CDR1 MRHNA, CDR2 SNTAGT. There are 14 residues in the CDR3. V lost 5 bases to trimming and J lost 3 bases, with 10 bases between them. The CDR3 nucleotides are TGTGCCAGCAGTTTACAGGCGGACACCGGGGAGCTGTTTTTT. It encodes CASSLQADTGELFF.

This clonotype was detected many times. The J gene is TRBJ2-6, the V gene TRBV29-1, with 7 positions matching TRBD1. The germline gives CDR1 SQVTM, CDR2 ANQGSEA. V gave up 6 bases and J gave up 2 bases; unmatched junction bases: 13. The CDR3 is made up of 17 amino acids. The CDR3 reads CSVLTSDRTTGANVLTF. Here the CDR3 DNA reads TGCAGCGTCCTCACCTCGGACAGGACGACTGGGGCCAACGTCCTGACTTTC. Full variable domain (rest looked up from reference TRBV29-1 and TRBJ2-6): SAVISQKPSRDICQRGTSLTIQCQVDSQVTMMFWYRQQPGQSLTLIATANQGSEATYESGFVIDKFPISRPNLTFSTLTVSNMSPEDSSIYLCSVLTSDRTTGANVLTFGAGSRLTVL.

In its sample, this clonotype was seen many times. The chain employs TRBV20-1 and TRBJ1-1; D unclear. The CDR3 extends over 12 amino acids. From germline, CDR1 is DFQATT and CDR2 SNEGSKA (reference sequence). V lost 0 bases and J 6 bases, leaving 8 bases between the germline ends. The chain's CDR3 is CSARDRGPEAFF. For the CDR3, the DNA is TGCAGTGCTAGAGATCGGGGTCCTGAAGCTTTCTTT.

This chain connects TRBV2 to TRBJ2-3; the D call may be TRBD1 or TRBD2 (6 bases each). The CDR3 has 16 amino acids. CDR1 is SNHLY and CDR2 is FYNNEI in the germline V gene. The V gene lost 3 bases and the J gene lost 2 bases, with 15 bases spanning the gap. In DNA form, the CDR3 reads TGTGCCAGCAGTGAGGGGGGCGACAGTCACACAGATACGCAGTATTTT. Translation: CASSEGGDSHTDTQYF.

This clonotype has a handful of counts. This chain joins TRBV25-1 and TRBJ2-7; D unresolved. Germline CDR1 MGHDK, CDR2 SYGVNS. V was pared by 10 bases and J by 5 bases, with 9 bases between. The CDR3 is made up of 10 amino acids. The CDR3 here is CATSHDEQYF. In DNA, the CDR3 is TGTGCCACCTCCCATGACGAGCAGTACTTC.